This TCR beta chain was obtained from a study of CD8+ T cells in alopecia areata. cDNA serving as the sequencing template came from extracted, reverse transcribed RNA. Some clones are missing from TCRdb's copy, which holds only in-frame ones; the method was immunoSEQ multiplex PCR. The sample yields more than 200,000 clones, under 80% seen once. With regard to this clone: Its target is not known.

Patients with alopecia areata provided lesional scalp punch biopsies as well as peripheral blood. Study-wide points: Scalp sample sequencing also detects resident alphabeta T cells of normal skin.

V lost 0 bases to trimming and J lost 11 bases, with 8 bases between them. This CDR3 has 12 residues. Germline V lookup: CDR1 LNHNV, CDR2 YYDKDF (reference sequence). This clonotype originated in a human donor with alopecia areata. V is TRBV15 and J is TRBJ1-5; D gene ambiguous. The starting material was CD4+ T cells sorted from blood, obtained at week 0. CDR3 protein: CATSRDTGTQHF. The CDR3 DNA is TGTGCCACCAGCAGAGATACGGGTACCCAGCATTTT.